Reported below is one T cell receptor beta chain. With V trimmed by 6 bases and J by 10 bases, 6 bases remained unmatched. This CDR3 has 12 residues. Germline V CDR1 and CDR2: MNHEY, SVGAGI. This record belongs to a study of blood T cell repertoires in COVID-19. Study-wide context: Acute and convalescent COVID-19 specimens originated in the United States, Italy and Spain. The analysed material was cDNA or gDNA that came from T cells, B-cell-depleted T cells, or PBMCs.

In the authors' workflow: Amplification from reference gene primers served as the basis for estimated nucleated cell counts. Sequencing used immunoSEQ multiplex PCR; TCRdb keeps in-frame clones, though not all of them. The V and J calls and the clone size are those of that table, but D and trimming were determined from the DNA. The data show 100,000 or so clones, with roughly 87% seen just once and approximately 7.3% held by the top ten. V is TRBV6-5 and J is TRBJ2-1; 7 nucleotides align to TRBD2. This clonotype was obtained from a man aged 25 to 40 in a cohort sampled during active COVID-19. Sequenced sample: peripheral blood. For the CDR3, the DNA is TGTGCCAGCAGATTCCTGCGGGGGGAGCAGTTCTTC. As protein: CASRFLRGEQFF.